The rows below give T cell receptor beta chains drawn from one sample of a study of blood T cell repertoires in COVID-19. Assay: immunoSEQ multiplex PCR; the TCRdb copy retains only in-frame clones and omits some. This table holds about 250,000 clones, 70% to 90% found once. The sequencing sample was made of peripheral blood. These receptors were collected from a man aged 50 to 60 with acute or convalescent COVID-19. The CDR3 runs from the conserved cysteine through the conserved F or W.

CDR3: CASSPGADQPQHF
V: TRBV18
J: TRBJ1-5

CDR3: CASSSTGVSGNTIYF
V: TRBV3-1/TRBV3-2
J: TRBJ1-3

CDR3: CASRALQAF
V: TRBV5-8
J: TRBJ2-7

CDR3: CASSPSFTVSYEQYF
V: TRBV4-1
J: TRBJ2-7

CDR3: CASSRDPEGTIYF
V: TRBV12-3/TRBV12-4
J: TRBJ1-3

CDR3: CASKGGNSGANVLTF
V: TRBV19
J: TRBJ2-6

CDR3: CASSSAVTSNEKLFF
V: TRBV19
J: TRBJ1-4

CDR3: CACGRGSEQYF
V: TRBV30
J: TRBJ2-7

CDR3: CASGSGGGANIQYF
V: TRBV12-5
J: TRBJ2-4

CDR3: CASSISRGQGHLYVGSPLHF
V: TRBV19
J: TRBJ1-6

CDR3: CASSEGQPQF
V: TRBV6-1
J: TRBJ1-2

CDR3: CASSLTGGNEKLFF
V: TRBV5-1
J: TRBJ1-4

CDR3: CASTPRDGNSPLHF
V: TRBV6-5
J: TRBJ1-6

CDR3: CASSLYSGSRYEQYF
V: TRBV19
J: TRBJ2-7